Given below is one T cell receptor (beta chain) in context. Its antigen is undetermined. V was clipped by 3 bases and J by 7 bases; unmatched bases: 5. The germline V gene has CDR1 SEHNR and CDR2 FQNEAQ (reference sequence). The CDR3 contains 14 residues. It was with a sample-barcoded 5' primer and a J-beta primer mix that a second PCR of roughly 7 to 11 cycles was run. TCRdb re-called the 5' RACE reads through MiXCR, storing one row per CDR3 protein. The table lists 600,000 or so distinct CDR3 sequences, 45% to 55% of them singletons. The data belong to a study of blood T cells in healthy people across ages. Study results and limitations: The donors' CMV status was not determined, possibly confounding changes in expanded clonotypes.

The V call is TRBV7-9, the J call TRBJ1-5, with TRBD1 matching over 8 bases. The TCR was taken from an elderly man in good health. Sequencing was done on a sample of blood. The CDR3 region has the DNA TGTGCCAGCAGCTTGGACAGGGCGGACCAGCCCCAGCATTTT. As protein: CASSLDRADQPQHF. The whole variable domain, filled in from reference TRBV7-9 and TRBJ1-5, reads DTGVSQNPRHKITKRGQNVTFRCDPISEHNRLYWYRQTLGQGPEFLTYFQNEAQLEKSRLLSDRFSAERPKGSFSTLEIQRTEQGDSAMYLCASSLDRADQPQHFGDGTRLSIL.